These T cell receptor beta chains were read from a single sample in a study of T cells in Graves' hyperthyroidism and ophthalmopathy. One entry per CDR3 protein, called by TCRdb with MiXCR from the multiplex PCR reads. The sample consists of about 300,000 distinct CDR3 sequences, roughly a fifth of them appearing once. Input material: blood. The receptors were gathered from a man aged 50 or older with Graves' ophthalmopathy. CDR3s include the opening cysteine and the closing phenylalanine or tryptophan. A D gene is named only where the DNA matches it firmly. Clone size is stated in some rows and not others, as once, few, many or a class when expanded.

.,13,few,TRBJ2-2,TRBV9,TGTGCCAGCAGCGTAGGGGGGGCTGCCGGGCTGTTTTTT,CASSVGGAAGLFF
.,13,few,TRBJ2-1,TRBV20-1,TGCAGTGCTGCAGGGGCGGCCCAGGGTGAGCAGTTCTTC,CSAAGAAQGEQFF
.,15,.,TRBJ2-5,TRBV5-1,TGCGCCAGCAGCTCACAGACACCCTCCAGCGAGACCCAGTACTTC,CASSSQTPSSETQYF
.,14,few,TRBJ2-5,TRBV10-1,TGCGCCAGCAGTGAGATGGGGCCTGGAGAGACCCAGTACTTC,CASSEMGPGETQYF
.,14,few,TRBJ2-3,TRBV29-1,TGCAGCGTTGCTCCGGTAGCGGCCACAGATACGCAGTATTTT,CSVAPVAATDTQYF
.,13,many,TRBJ2-5,TRBV30,TGTGCCTGGACTGTAGGGAGGTGGAAGACCCAGTACTTC,CAWTVGRWKTQYF
.,15,.,TRBJ1-1,TRBV7-9,TGTGCCAGCAGCTCACGGATGGGGGCACACACTGAAGCTTTCTTT,CASSSRMGAHTEAFF
.,12,few,TRBJ1-5,TRBV10-3,TGTGCCATCAGTGGGACAAATCAGCCCCAGCATTTT,CAISGTNQPQHF
.,15,few,TRBJ2-2,TRBV20-1,TGCAGTGCTAGAGATCTAGTCGGGGCACCCGGGGAGCTGTTTTTT,CSARDLVGAPGELFF
.,16,few,TRBJ1-1,TRBV7-9,TGTGCCAGCAGGCGAATCGCGGGCGGGAGGAACACTGAAGCTTTCTTT,CASRRIAGGRNTEAFF
TRBD2,15,.,TRBJ2-1,TRBV7-8,TGTGCCAGCAGTAGAGGTGGCAGCGGGGCCGGTGAGCAGTTCTTC,CASSRGGSGAGEQFF
.,14,many,TRBJ2-2,TRBV11-2,TGTGCCAGCAGCTTTTCGGGCGGAGGCGGGGAGCTGTTTTTT,CASSFSGGGGELFF
.,13,.,TRBJ2-7,TRBV5-1,TGCGCCAGCAGCTTGGTGACCCAGGACGAGCAGTACTTC,CASSLVTQDEQYF
.,13,.,TRBJ2-1,TRBV5-8,TGTGCCAGCAGCTTGTATGGAGGGGGTGAGCAGTTCTTC,CASSLYGGGEQFF
TRBD1,15,few,TRBJ2-7,TRBV12-3/TRBV12-4,TGTGCCAGCAGTCCCGCCGGGACAGGGGACTACGAGCAGTACTTC,CASSPAGTGDYEQYF
TRBD1,15,.,TRBJ1-4,TRBV4-1,TGCGCCAGCAGCCATCGGGACAGGCAAGGAGAAAAACTGTTTTTT,CASSHRDRQGEKLFF
.,14,many,TRBJ1-1,TRBV28,TGTGCCAGCAGTTTATGGGGCACGAATTCAGAAGCTTTCTTT,CASSLWGTNSEAFF
.,11,.,TRBJ2-1,TRBV20-1,TGCAGTGCCAGTCCAGGGAGCGAGCAGTTCTTC,CSASPGSEQFF
.,13,many,TRBJ1-1,TRBV18,TGTGCCAGCTCACCCTCGGCTAACACTGAAGCTTTCTTT,CASSPSANTEAFF
.,14,few,TRBJ2-5,TRBV5-8,TGTGCCAGCAGCCTATTGAGGGGGGGGGAGACCCAGTACTTC,CASSLLRGGETQYF
.,15,few,TRBJ1-2,TRBV3-1,TGTGCCAGCAGCCAGGGGCGCGGGGCTAACTATGGCTACACCTTC,CASSQGRGANYGYTF
TRBD1,15,.,TRBJ1-5,TRBV7-9,TGTGCCAGCCAAGGACAGGGGGAGCTGGATCAGCCCCAGCATTTT,CASQGQGELDQPQHF
.,12,few,TRBJ2-1,TRBV28,TGTGCCACGGACAGGAGGGGGAATGAGCAGTTCTTC,CATDRRGNEQFF
TRBD1,14,few,TRBJ1-6,TRBV2,TGTGCCAGTCAGGGGGCGTCAAATAATTCACCCCTCCACTTT,CASQGASNNSPLHF
TRBD2,16,many,TRBJ2-7,TRBV6-1,TGTGCCAGCACTTCGGCTAGCGGGAGGGCCGGGTACGAGCAGTACTTC,CASTSASGRAGYEQYF
.,14,.,TRBJ1-2,TRBV10-3,TGTGCCATCAGTGACCCCAGGGGAGGAAGTGGCTACACCTTC,CAISDPRGGSGYTF
TRBD1,14,few,TRBJ2-7,TRBV14,TGTGCCAGCAGCCAAGATAACAGGGGAAAAGAGCAGTACTTC,CASSQDNRGKEQYF
TRBD1,15,many,TRBJ1-2,TRBV7-2,TGTGCCAGCAGCCGTAATAAGGGGGCTGGCTATGGCTACACCTTC,CASSRNKGAGYGYTF
TRBD2,14,.,TRBJ2-7,TRBV7-6,TGTGCCAGCAGCCCCGGGACTACCGTGAACGAGCAGTACTTC,CASSPGTTVNEQYF
.,15,many,TRBJ2-5,TRBV3-1,TGTGCCAGCAGCCAACCCGGGACCGCCGGGGAGACCCAGTACTTC,CASSQPGTAGETQYF
.,14,.,TRBJ1-6,TRBV20-1,TGCAGTGCTAGAGATGCGGGGTATAATTCACCCCTCCACTTT,CSARDAGYNSPLHF
TRBD2,17,many,TRBJ2-7,TRBV28,TGTGCCAGCAGTCGCTACGGACTAGCGGGAGGGTCCTACGAGCAGTACTTC,CASSRYGLAGGSYEQYF
TRBD2,15,.,TRBJ2-7,TRBV6-1,TGTGCCAGCAGCCCGGGGGGGGTAATCTTCTACGAGCAGTACTTC,CASSPGGVIFYEQYF
.,15,.,TRBJ2-1,TRBV24-1,TGTGCCACCAGTGATTCGGGAATACTCCACAATGAGCAGTTCTTC,CATSDSGILHNEQFF
.,14,once,TRBJ1-6,TRBV28,TGTGCCAGCAGTGCCCGGGAGTATAATTCACCCCTCCACTTT,CASSAREYNSPLHF
.,14,once,TRBJ2-7,TRBV11-3,TGTGCCAGCAGCTCAATACAGGGGGAGGGCGAGCAGTACTTC,CASSSIQGEGEQYF
TRBD1,14,many,TRBJ1-5,TRBV3-1,TGTGCCAGCAGCCAAGGACAGGGAAATCAGCCCCAGCATTTT,CASSQGQGNQPQHF
TRBD2,15,few,TRBJ2-7,TRBV28,TGTGCCAGCAGTTTATGGTCTAGCGGGAGCTACGAGCAGTACTTC,CASSLWSSGSYEQYF
.,14,many,TRBJ2-7,TRBV18,TGTGCCAGCTCACCGGAGGTGGGGCTCTACGAGCAGTACTTC,CASSPEVGLYEQYF
.,15,many,TRBJ2-5,TRBV6-1,TGTGCCAGCAGTTATGACCGGAGAGAGGGAGAGACCCAGTACTTC,CASSYDRREGETQYF
.,13,few,TRBJ2-3,TRBV3-1,TGTGCCAGCAGCCAAGCAGGCCCAGATACGCAGTATTTT,CASSQAGPDTQYF
TRBD1,14,many,TRBJ2-7,TRBV2,TGTGCCAGCAGGCGACAGGGGGCCTCCTACGAGCAGTACTTC,CASRRQGASYEQYF
TRBD1,15,.,TRBJ2-2,TRBV19,TGTGCCAGTAGTATCGGGTCAGGGGGCACCGGGGAGCTGTTTTTT,CASSIGSGGTGELFF
.,13,many,TRBJ1-1,TRBV27,TGTGCCAGCAGTTTGAATCGAGGGACTGAAGCTTTCTTT,CASSLNRGTEAFF
TRBD2,21,many,TRBJ2-3,TRBV9,TGTGCCAGCAGCGTAGCTACGAGGGTCGCGGGACTAGCGGGCCTCACAGATACGCAGTATTTT,CASSVATRVAGLAGLTDTQYF
.,13,.,TRBJ1-6,TRBV2,TGTGCCAGCAGCGGCAGGACAGATTCACCCCTCCACTTT,CASSGRTDSPLHF
TRBD2,14,many,TRBJ2-1,TRBV7-9,TGTGCCAGCACGCCGGGACTACCTAGGGATGAGCAGTTCTTC,CASTPGLPRDEQFF
TRBD2,15,few,TRBJ2-1,TRBV29-1,TGCAGCGTTGAAGACCTAGCGGGAGGGCCATATGAGCAGTTCTTC,CSVEDLAGGPYEQFF
.,14,.,TRBJ2-1,TRBV5-1,TGCGCCAGCAGCTTGGGAGGTCTCGACAATGAGCAGTTCTTC,CASSLGGLDNEQFF
TRBD1,14,few,TRBJ1-5,TRBV6-2/TRBV6-3,TGTGCCAGCAGTTACCAACAGGGGAATCAGCCCCAGCATTTT,CASSYQQGNQPQHF
TRBD1,17,.,TRBJ1-6,TRBV12-3/TRBV12-4,TGTGCCAGCAGTTTAGCTACCGGGACAGGGGGGAATTCACCCCTCCACTTT,CASSLATGTGGNSPLHF
.,15,.,TRBJ2-2,TRBV7-9,TGTGCCAGCAGAACCTCCGGGACGGACACCGGGGAGCTGTTTTTT,CASRTSGTDTGELFF
.,14,many,TRBJ1-2,TRBV10-3,TGTGCCATCAGTGAGGGGCAGGATGTCTATGGCTACACCTTC,CAISEGQDVYGYTF
.,14,many,TRBJ2-1,TRBV10-3,TGTGCCATCAGGGGGGACTCCCGGTACAATGAGCAGTTCTTC,CAIRGDSRYNEQFF
.,14,.,TRBJ1-3,TRBV4-1,TGCGCCAGCAGCCCCTGGACAGCCGGAAACACCATATATTTT,CASSPWTAGNTIYF
.,13,.,TRBJ2-3,TRBV9,TGTGCCAGCAGCGTAGGCTACACAGATACGCAGTATTTT,CASSVGYTDTQYF
.,19,.,TRBJ2-2,TRBV24-1,TGTGCCACCAGTGATTTGAGGGGGGCGTCCACACCGAACACCGGGGAGCTGTTTTTT,CATSDLRGASTPNTGELFF
.,13,.,TRBJ1-2,TRBV20-1,TGCAGTGCTAGAGATGGCAGGGCATGGGACTACACCTTC,CSARDGRAWDYTF
TRBD1,14,.,TRBJ2-5,TRBV3-1,TGTGCCAGCAGCCCCGGACAGGGGATCAACAGATTAAACTTC,CASSPGQGINRLNF
.,13,few,TRBJ1-1,TRBV20-1,TGCAGTGCTAGAGATTTGAGGGCGAAGGGAGCTTTCTTT,CSARDLRAKGAFF